This TCR beta chain was sequenced for a study of shared clonotypes between healthy human individuals. CDR1 GTSNPN and CDR2 SVGIG come from the germline V gene (reference sequence). The CDR3 totals 13 residues. The V end was cut by 3 bases, the J end by 1 base, with 9 bases between. Sequencing was performed with immunoSEQ multiplex PCR; in TCRdb, only in-frame clones are kept and a portion is missing. This repertoire shows hundreds of thousands of clones, around 73% found once; its top ten account for around 1.8%. A CD45RA+ naive subset and a CD45RA-negative memory subset were split from CD4+ cells. Sequencing used memory CD4+ T cells sorted from blood. Subset of the sample: CD45RA-negative fraction. The sequence was collected from a woman in her twenties or thirties in good health. The chain joins TRBV30 to TRBJ2-5; no clear D gene. The CDR3 protein is CAWRGGIQETQYF. CDR3 nucleotide sequence: TGTGCCTGGAGAGGCGGAATCCAAGAGACCCAGTACTTC.